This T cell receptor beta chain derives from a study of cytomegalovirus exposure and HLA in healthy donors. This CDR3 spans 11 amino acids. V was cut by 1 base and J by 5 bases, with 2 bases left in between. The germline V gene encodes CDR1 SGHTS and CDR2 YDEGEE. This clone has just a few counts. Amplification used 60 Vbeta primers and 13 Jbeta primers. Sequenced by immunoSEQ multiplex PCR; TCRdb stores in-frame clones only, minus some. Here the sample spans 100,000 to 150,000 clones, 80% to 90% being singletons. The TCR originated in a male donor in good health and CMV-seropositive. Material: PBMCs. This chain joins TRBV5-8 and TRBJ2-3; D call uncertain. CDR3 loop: CASSLQDTQYF. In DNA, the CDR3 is TGTGCCAGCAGCTTGCAAGATACGCAGTATTTT. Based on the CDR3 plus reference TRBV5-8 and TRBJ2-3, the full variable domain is EAGVTQSPTHLIKTRGQQATLRCSPISGHTSVYWYQQALGLGLQFLLWYDEGEERNRGNFPPRFSGRQFPNYSSELNVNALELEDSALYLCASSLQDTQYFGPGTRLTVL.